Below, one TCR beta chain is given with its context. No antigen is known for it. These data belong to a study of Graves' ophthalmopathy and Graves' hyperthyroidism. RNA transcripts yielded amplified TCR beta CDR3 regions. Amplification began with first-round RT-PCR using HTBI primers, then second-round multiplex PCR was performed. TCRdb independently ran MiXCR on the multiplex PCR reads; one entry per CDR3 protein. The sample lists about 740,000 distinct CDR3 sequences; 35% to 50% were seen once. Study-level findings and limits: Sensitivity of roughly 88% and specificity of roughly 80% were achieved when a 13-signature model separated ophthalmopathy from stable hyperthyroidism.

It was from over 8.5 ml of fresh peripheral blood that the PBMCs came. The CDR3 is 14 amino acids. The V gene's germline CDR1 is SNHLY and CDR2 FYNNEI. The V gene lost 4 bases and the J gene lost 2 bases, with 11 bases spanning the gap. The sequenced sample consisted of peripheral blood. This receptor was identified in an adult man with Graves' ophthalmopathy. V and J are TRBV2 and TRBJ2-5; TRBD2 might be the D (5 bases). As DNA, the CDR3 is TGTGCCAGCAGTGGCAGTGAGGGACAAGAGACCCAGTACTTC. Translating it yields CASSGSEGQETQYF.